These T cell receptor beta chains were read from a single sample in a study of CD8 T cell repertoires and HIV-1 epitope variants. These receptors are not linked to any known antigen. The data were produced by immunoSEQ multiplex PCR, yet TCRdb's version contains in-frame clones alone and is incomplete. The sample carries about 5,000 clones, about 67% recorded once. The sequenced sample consisted of cultured CD8+ T cells derived from PBMCs. These receptors were obtained from a male donor with HIV. The CDR3 runs from the conserved cysteine through the conserved F or W. The D gene is left open where the match is weak. Not every row has a clone size; where given, it reads once, few, many or a size class.

CDR3 DNA	CDR3 protein	clone size	V gene	D gene	J gene
TGCGCCAGCAGCGCCTACTCGGGGGGGCCCGACAATGAGCAGTTCTTC	CASSAYSGGPDNEQFF	-	TRBV4-3	TRBD2	TRBJ2-1
TGTGCCCTCAAGACAGGGGGCTTCCAAGAGACCCAGTACTTC	CALKTGGFQETQYF	-	TRBV15	TRBD1	TRBJ2-5
TGTGCCAGCACGAATCGGGGGGCGATAAAAGAGACCCAGTACTTC	CASTNRGAIKETQYF	-	TRBV7-8	-	TRBJ2-5
TGCGCCAGCAGCCAAGACACTAGCAGTGTATACTACGAGCAGTACTTC	CASSQDTSSVYYEQYF	-	TRBV4-3	-	TRBJ2-7
TGTGCCTGGAGTCTGGGGGCCGGATACGAGCAGTACTTC	CAWSLGAGYEQYF	once	TRBV30	-	TRBJ2-7
TGTGCCACTCGGGGACAGGGGGCCGGCGAGCAGTACTTC	CATRGQGAGEQYF	-	TRBV2	TRBD1	TRBJ2-7
TGTGCCAGCAGCTTTATAGGGGGAGAAAAACTGTTTTTT	CASSFIGGEKLFF	few	TRBV7-6	-	TRBJ1-4
TGTGCCAGCAGCTTCATTACAGGGGCGAGGTCGACTGAAGCTTTCTTT	CASSFITGARSTEAFF	-	TRBV28	TRBD1	TRBJ1-1
TGTGCCAGCTCACCTCGGACAGGGGGTTACCAAGAGACCCAGTACTTC	CASSPRTGGYQETQYF	-	TRBV18	TRBD1	TRBJ2-5
TGTGCCAGCAGCCCCGGGGCAGGGACTAGCAATCAGCCCCAGCATTTT	CASSPGAGTSNQPQHF	-	TRBV27	-	TRBJ1-5
TGTGCCAGCAGCCCGACGCACGGGGAGTCCTACGAGCAGTACTTC	CASSPTHGESYEQYF	-	TRBV7-9	-	TRBJ2-7
TGTGCCAGCAGCTCGAGGACCCCGGACGAGCAGTACTTC	CASSSRTPDEQYF	-	TRBV4-2	-	TRBJ2-7
TGTGCCAGCAGTTCAGTTATGGTGGGGGGCGAAAAGGTCACTGAAGCTTTCTTT	CASSSVMVGGEKVTEAFF	-	TRBV28	-	TRBJ1-1
TGTGCCAGCAGTACTCAGGGGATAGGAGGCTACACCTTC	CASSTQGIGGYTF	few	TRBV11-2	-	TRBJ1-2
TGTGCCAGCAGCGCCGGAGCGGGGTGGAATGAGCAGTTCTTC	CASSAGAGWNEQFF	few	TRBV9	TRBD2	TRBJ2-1
TGCGCCAGCAGCCAAGAACTAGTGGCCTACGAGCAGTACTTC	CASSQELVAYEQYF	-	TRBV4-1	-	TRBJ2-7
TGTGCCAGCAGTGAAGTCCGACTAGCGGGGACAGATACGCAGTATTTT	CASSEVRLAGTDTQYF	few	TRBV2	TRBD2	TRBJ2-3
TGTGCCAGTAGTCTCGACCTACTCTCCAATCAGCCCCAGCATTTT	CASSLDLLSNQPQHF	-	TRBV19	-	TRBJ1-5
TGTGCCAGCAGCGATGGGACTAACCAAGAGACCCAGTACTTC	CASSDGTNQETQYF	-	TRBV5-4	TRBD2	TRBJ2-5
TGTGCCAGCAGCTTTTTAGGCCGAGCACTCACAGATACGCAGTATTTT	CASSFLGRALTDTQYF	-	TRBV7-9	-	TRBJ2-3
TGTGCCAGCAGTTTGAGGGGTTATGGCTACACCTTC	CASSLRGYGYTF	once	TRBV6-5	-	TRBJ1-2
TGTGCCAGCAGCTTAGAGGTGAACACTGAAGCTTTCTTT	CASSLEVNTEAFF	few	TRBV11-3	-	TRBJ1-1
TGCGCCAGCAGCCAAGAGGGTAGCGGGAGCTACGAGCAGTACTTC	CASSQEGSGSYEQYF	-	TRBV4-1	TRBD2	TRBJ2-7
TGTGCCACCAGCAGAGGGTCGATCCCAGATACGCAGTATTTT	CATSRGSIPDTQYF	-	TRBV15	-	TRBJ2-3
TGTGCCAGCAGCTTTAGAAGGACCGGGGAGCTGTTTTTT	CASSFRRTGELFF	-	TRBV11-3	-	TRBJ2-2
TGTGCCAGTCGGGGGCCAGTGAATAGTGAAGCTTTCTTT	CASRGPVNSEAFF	-	TRBV19	-	TRBJ1-1
TGTGCCAGCAGTGAAACCGGGAACGGGGGCTACACCTTC	CASSETGNGGYTF	-	TRBV6-1	-	TRBJ1-2
TGTGCCAGTAGTAAGGTCCGGGCGTCCTATAATTCACCCCTCCACTTT	CASSKVRASYNSPLHF	few	TRBV19	-	TRBJ1-6
TGCGCCAGCAGCACGGGACTAGCGGGAGGTTACAATGAGCAGTTCTTC	CASSTGLAGGYNEQFF	-	TRBV5-1	TRBD2	TRBJ2-1
TGCGCCAGCAGCCAAGACAGTTCCAATCAGCCCCAGCATTTT	CASSQDSSNQPQHF	-	TRBV4-3	-	TRBJ1-5
TGTGCCAGCAGTTTCGGCAGGGCTAACACTGAAGCTTTCTTT	CASSFGRANTEAFF	few	TRBV27	-	TRBJ1-1
TGTGCCAGCAGTACGGGACTAGCGGGAGTGGGCGCCTCCGAGCAGTACTTC	CASSTGLAGVGASEQYF	few	TRBV2	TRBD2	TRBJ2-7
TGCAGCCTTGTTTCCCTGAATGAGGAGACCCAGTACTTC	CSLVSLNEETQYF	-	TRBV29-1	-	TRBJ2-5